This passage covers 2 T cell receptor beta chains from one sample sequenced in a study of graft-versus-host responses after intestinal transplantation. What these receptors recognize is not known. Sequencing used immunoSEQ multiplex PCR; TCRdb keeps in-frame clones, though not all of them. Of 90,000 to 150,000 clones in the sample, 90% to 95% were seen once. The source was unstimulated CD8+ T cells sorted from spleen or lymph node cells, collected before intestinal transplant. The receptors stem from a human donor who received an intestinal transplant.

CDR3: CASIPPLDRENTEAFF. The CDR3 DNA reads as TGTGCCAGTATTCCCCCCTTAGACAGGGAGAACACTGAAGCTTTCTTT. The chain recombines TRBV19 with TRBJ1-1; 7 nucleotides align to TRBD1. The CDR3 runs 16 residues. V was clipped by 7 bases and J by 1 base; unmatched bases: 12. Germline V gene data show CDR1 as LNHDA and CDR2 as SQIVND (reference sequence).

The count of this clone is one. DNA of the CDR3: TGTGCCAGCAGCTTAAGAAATTCGGGATTCTACAATGAGCAGTTCTTC. Its translation: CASSLRNSGFYNEQFF. The chain is built from TRBV7-9 and TRBJ2-1, with D tentatively TRBD2 (5 bases). The length of the CDR3 is 16 residues. Looked up from germline, CDR1 is SEHNR and CDR2 is FQNEAQ (reference sequence). Trimming shortened V by 2 bases and J by 3 bases, and 14 bases separated the two germline ends. The full variable domain, rest sourced from reference TRBV7-9 and TRBJ2-1, is DTGVSQNPRHKITKRGQNVTFRCDPISEHNRLYWYRQTLGQGPEFLTYFQNEAQLEKSRLLSDRFSAERPKGSFSTLEIQRTEQGDSAMYLCASSLRNSGFYNEQFFGPGTRLTVL.